The 32 T cell receptor beta chains below were found in one sample sequenced in a study of CD4 and CD8 cells across lung adenocarcinoma regions. Each CDR3 protein is one row after TCRdb ran MiXCR on the PCR reads. The repertoire includes tens of thousands of distinct CDR3 sequences, roughly 54% of them detected once, and around 28% sits in the top ten. Input material: CD8+ T cells from the center of a lung tumor. Source of these receptors: a female donor with lung adenocarcinoma. The CD4 and CD8 labels of this study may be unreliable.

In this sample, this clonotype turned up many times. The CDR3 DNA reads as TGTGCCAGCAGCTTGGGCCGGAAGTTCTACGAGCAGTACTTC. Its protein product is CASSLGRKFYEQYF. The rearrangement links TRBV7-2 to TRBJ2-5, with D hard to call. The end of the DNA is better explained by TRBJ2-7, so the J call may be wrong. Germline CDR1 reads SGHTA; CDR2 reads FQGNSA. This CDR3 is built from 14 residues.

This clonotype rates as large (0.1 to 1%). This rearrangement joins TRBV6-1 to TRBJ2-1, with 10 bases aligning to TRBD2. V dropped 6 bases and J dropped 0; count of bases not matched to a gene: 5. This CDR3 is built from 16 residues. The germline CDR1 and CDR2 sequences are MNHNS and SASEGT. CDR3 in DNA: TGTGCCAGCAGAAAAGCTAGCGGGGGCTCCTACAATGAGCAGTTCTTC. It encodes CASRKASGGSYNEQFF.

A word on this clonotype: The junction does not match germline at one end; this may be a read error. The chain has TRBV27 and TRBJ2-3; no clear D gene. The CDR3 has 12 amino acids. The germline V gene has CDR1 MNHEY and CDR2 SMNVEV (reference sequence). In DNA, the CDR3 is TGTGCCGGCAGCCCCGACACAGATACGCAGTACTTT. It yields the protein CAGSPDTDTQYF.

The V and J genes are TRBV6-1 and TRBJ2-3, with D perhaps matching TRBD2 (6 bases). The V end lost 6 bases, the J end lost 5 bases, and 12 bases lay between the germline ends. Germline-derived CDR1 and CDR2 are MNHNS and SASEGT. The length of the CDR3 is 13 residues. CDR3 protein: CASREGVRDTQYF. For the CDR3, the DNA is TGTGCCAGCAGGGAGGGTGTCCGAGATACGCAGTATTTT.

By its share, this clonotype is large. This rearrangement joins TRBV6-5 to TRBJ2-2, with 7 bases fitting TRBD1. CDR3 length: 15 amino acids. Trimming cost V 6 bases and J 1 base; bases outside gene matches: 5. The germline gives CDR1 MNHEY, CDR2 SVGAGI. The CDR3 reads CASRRWTGNTGELFF. DNA for the CDR3: TGTGCCAGCAGGCGATGGACAGGGAACACCGGGGAGCTGTTTTTT.

A remark on this clonotype: At one boundary the junction diverges from the germline segment, which might be a read error. The chain is built from TRBV7-2 and TRBJ2-5, with D possibly being TRBD2 (5 bases). Germline CDR1 SGHTA, CDR2 FQGNSA. The CDR3 is 12 amino acids. CDR3 DNA: TGTACCAGCAGCACCCCTAGCAGCCAAGAGGTCTTC. Encoded protein: CTSSTPSSQEVF.

J is TRBJ2-5 and V is TRBV27, with 12 bases identical to TRBD2. TRBJ2-7 explains the end of the DNA better; the J call may be wrong. The CDR3 sequence is 17 residues long. CDR1 and CDR2 from the germline V gene are MNHEY and SMNVEV (reference sequence). In DNA, the CDR3 is TGTGCCAGCAGTACCCTTACCGGGACTAGCGGGCTCTACGAGCAGTACTTC. Protein product: CASSTLTGTSGLYEQYF.

The gene calls are TRBV11-3 and TRBJ2-3; D is ambiguous. The length of the CDR3 is 13 residues. Trimming removed 6 bases at V and 3 bases at J, with 10 bases between. Germline V lookup: CDR1 SGHNT, CDR2 YENEEA. In DNA form, the CDR3 reads TGTGCCAGCAGGCGCCGAGTGACAGATACGCAGTATTTT. Protein product: CASRRRVTDTQYF.

This clonotype was seen a few times. This sequence joins TRBV6-1 and TRBJ2-3; D unresolved. V gave up 8 bases and J gave up 2 bases, with 5 bases separating them. The CDR3 is made up of 11 amino acids. CDR1 and CDR2 from the germline V gene are MNHNS and SASEGT. CDR3 coding DNA: TGTGCCAGCGATCTCACAGATACGCAGTATTTT. It yields the protein CASDLTDTQYF.

Comment on this clonotype: At one end, the junction sequence differs from germline, possibly due to a read error. This rearrangement joins TRBV27 to TRBJ2-5, with a possible D match to TRBD2 (5 bases). The germline V gene has CDR1 MNHEY and CDR2 SMNVEV (reference sequence). The CDR3 covers 14 residues. The CDR3 is CAGSGLRGEDTQYF. For the CDR3, the DNA is TGTGCGGGGAGTGGGCTCCGTGGAGAAGATACCCAGTACTTC.

This clonotype was counted many times. The chain carries TRBV11-2 and TRBJ2-1; D gene ambiguous. V shed 5 bases and J shed 8 bases, with 22 bases lying between them. The CDR3 sequence is 16 residues long. Looked up from germline, CDR1 is SGHAT and CDR2 is FQNNGV. The CDR3 bases are TGTGCCAGCAGCCTCCTTGCAGCTTCCCTCCCCCATGAGCAGTTCTTC. It specifies CASSLLAASLPHEQFF.

This clonotype was seen more than once but under ten times. This chain uses TRBV11-2 with TRBJ2-1; TRBD2 agrees at 10 bases. The ends lost 0 bases at V and 9 bases at J; junction bases unmatched: 5. CDR1 is SGHAT, CDR2 FQNNGV, per germline. CDR3 length: 15 amino acids. CDR3: CASSLDPSGSSEQFF. The CDR3 nucleotides are TGTGCCAGCAGCTTAGACCCTAGCGGGAGTTCTGAGCAGTTCTTC.

This clonotype was seen many times. J is TRBJ1-6 and V is TRBV6-1, with 8 bases matching TRBD1. The germline V gene has CDR1 MNHNS and CDR2 SASEGT. The trim removed 5 bases at V and 5 bases at J, leaving 23 bases unmatched. CDR3 size: 21 residues. The DNA of the CDR3 is TGTGCCAGCAGTCCGGAGACAGGGGCCCGACGCGGCTCCATGAATAATTCACCCCTCCACTTT. Translating it yields CASSPETGARRGSMNNSPLHF.

The V gene is TRBV27, the J gene TRBJ2-3; no reliable D call. The germline CDR1 and CDR2 sequences are MNHEY and SMNVEV (reference sequence). Trimming left V 4 bases short and J 1 base short, with 12 bases between. CDR3 length equals 15 residues. In DNA form, the CDR3 reads TGTGCCAGCAGTTCCTTCTTAAGGGGCACAGATACGCAGTATTTT. Its protein product is CASSSFLRGTDTQYF.

Relative to its sample, this clonotype is medium-sized (0.01 to 0.1%). The chain joins TRBV7-2 to TRBJ2-1; possibly TRBD2 for D (5 bases). Trimming removed 3 bases from V and 2 bases from J, with 8 bases in between. The germline gives CDR1 SGHTA, CDR2 FQGNSA. This CDR3 has 14 amino acids. CDR3 protein: CASSFARAYNEQFF. The CDR3 nucleotides read TGTGCCAGCAGCTTCGCGAGGGCCTACAATGAGCAGTTCTTC.

The chain employs TRBV6-1 and TRBJ2-7; D assignment may be TRBD1 or TRBD2 (6 bases each). Trimming removed 8 bases at V and 1 base at J, with 15 bases between. This CDR3 is 14 amino acids long. Germline CDR1 and CDR2: MNHNS and SASEGT. The CDR3 DNA reads TGTGCCAGCTACTCGCCGGGGGCGTCCTACGAGCAGTACTTC. Translating it yields CASYSPGASYEQYF.

J is TRBJ2-1 and V is TRBV6-5, with TRBD2 matching 9 bases. The CDR3 has 17 residues. V shed 0 bases, J shed 3 bases, and the junction held 6 bases outside the gene matches. Per germline, CDR1 MNHEY and CDR2 SVGAGI. The CDR3 protein is CASSYSLSGRFYNEQFF. CDR3 in DNA: TGTGCCAGCAGTTACTCCCTAAGCGGGAGGTTCTACAATGAGCAGTTCTTC.

V usage is TRBV27 and J usage is TRBJ2-3; TRBD2 might be the D (5 bases). The CDR3 has 13 residues. Germline values: CDR1 MNHEY, CDR2 SMNVEV (reference sequence). The CDR3 coding sequence is TGTGGGAGCGGTTTACGACTCACAGATACGCAGTATTTT. Translation gives CGSGLRLTDTQYF.

The chain recombines TRBV6-1 with TRBJ2-1, with D perhaps TRBD1 (7 bases). The J call may be in error: the DNA end matches TRBJ2-5 better. This CDR3 comprises 16 residues. Germline CDR1 is MNHNS and CDR2 is SASEGT. The CDR3 DNA reads TGTGCCAGCAGGGGACTGAGGACAGGAGGCAGGGAGACCCAGTACTTC. Its protein product is CASRGLRTGGRETQYF.

In its sample, this clonotype was seen many times. V and J are TRBV7-2 and TRBJ2-1; possibly TRBD2 for D (5 bases). Between the trimmed V and J ends, which lost 5 bases and 8 bases, there was a span of 22 bases. The CDR3 spans 16 residues. Germline V gene lookup returns CDR1 SGHTA and CDR2 FQGNSA. CDR3 DNA: TGTGCCAGCAGCAGTAGATCTTTCGGGGAACCCTATGAGCAGTTCTTC. It translates to CASSSRSFGEPYEQFF.

This clonotype was seen only a few times. The chain carries TRBV10-2 and TRBJ2-5, with a possible D match to TRBD1 (6 bases). Germline CDR1 reads WSHSY; CDR2 reads SAAADI. Trimming left V 6 bases short and J 5 bases short, with 16 bases between. This CDR3 contains 14 residues. The CDR3 spells CASRAQGGLETQYF. In DNA, the CDR3 is TGCGCCAGCAGGGCACAGGGTGGTTTGGAGACCCAGTACTTC.

In this sample, this clonotype turned up a few times. At one end the junction does not follow the germline gene, possibly because of a read error. The chain combines TRBV27 with TRBJ2-1; tentatively, D is TRBD2 (6 bases). Germline loops: CDR1 MNHEY, CDR2 SMNVEV (reference sequence). This CDR3 has 16 amino acids. The CDR3 spells CASSSPGTVGTYTQFF. CDR3 bases: TGTGCCAGCAGCTCTCCGGGGACTGTCGGGACTTATACGCAGTTCTTT.

About this clonotype itself: Relative to the germline gene, one junction end is altered; a read error may explain this. The chain carries TRBV6-1 and TRBJ2-1; weak D call: TRBD1 (5 bases). Germline V gives CDR1 MNHNS, CDR2 SASEGT. The CDR3 loop spans 15 amino acids. The CDR3 reads CASSTRQRPNNEQYF. CDR3 DNA sequence: TGTGCCAGCAGTACGAGACAGAGACCAAACAATGAGCAGTACTTT.

The chain carries TRBV4-2 and TRBJ2-1; D possibly corresponds to TRBD1 (6 bases). Trimming pared 3 bases from V and 0 bases from J, leaving 9 bases between. The CDR3 spans 15 residues. Germline values: CDR1 LGHNA, CDR2 YNFKEQ. The CDR3 sequence is CASSQGTSSYNEQFF. The CDR3 bases are TGTGCCAGCAGCCAGGGGACAAGCTCCTACAATGAGCAGTTCTTC.

This clonotype is deemed medium-sized. The V gene is TRBV6-1, the J gene TRBJ2-2; D not resolved. The CDR3 has 16 residues. The ends were cut back, 4 bases at V and 3 bases at J, with 15 bases in the middle. The germline V gene has CDR1 MNHNS and CDR2 SASEGT. Written as DNA, the CDR3 is TGTGCCAGCAGTGTGGCGTCGAGGCCCTACACCGGGGAGCTGTTTTTT. Encoded protein: CASSVASRPYTGELFF.

As regards this clonotype: A read error may account for a junction end that differs from germline. The chain couples TRBV27 to TRBJ2-3; possible D gene TRBD2, 6 bases. CDR1 and CDR2 from the germline V gene are MNHEY and SMNVEV (reference sequence). The CDR3 is 12 amino acids. CDR3 sequence (DNA): TGCGCGGGGAGTCGCGCCAAAGATACGCAGTATTTC. This sequence encodes CAGSRAKDTQYF.

The chain links TRBV6-1 to TRBJ2-3; the D gene could be TRBD1 or TRBD2 (6 bases each). TRBJ2-7 matches the DNA end more closely, so the J call is doubtful. CDR1 and CDR2 (germline): MNHNS, SASEGT. The CDR3 runs 12 residues. The CDR3 nucleotides read TGTGCCGGGGGCCGTAGCGGAGATACGCAGTACTTC. Amino acids: CAGGRSGDTQYF.

The V gene is TRBV25-1, the J gene TRBJ2-5, with D unresolved. The closer fit of TRBJ2-7 to the DNA end suggests the J call may be wrong. Germline assignment: CDR1 MGHDK and CDR2 SYGVNS. The CDR3 runs to 14 residues. CDR3 region: CASSEFLPVCEQYF. CDR3 DNA: TGTGCCAGCAGTGAGTTCCTCCCGGTATGCGAGCAGTACTTC.

V gene TRBV10-2 combines with J gene TRBJ2-5, with no clear D. Near its end, the DNA agrees better with TRBJ2-1, so the J call may be wrong. This CDR3 region has 13 residues. Germline assignment: CDR1 WSHSY and CDR2 SAAADI. The CDR3 protein is CASLSADGDEQFF. CDR3 sequence (DNA): TGCGCCAGCCTTTCGGCAGATGGGGATGAGCAGTTCTTC.

This clonotype was seen ten or more times. The chain couples TRBV14 to TRBJ2-1; D gene unclear. The V gene's germline CDR1 is SGHDN and CDR2 FVKESK. The V end lost 4 bases, the J end lost 6 bases, and 10 bases lay between the germline ends. The length of the CDR3 is 13 residues. CDR3: CASSRADLNEQFF. CDR3 in DNA: TGTGCCAGCAGCCGCGCGGACCTCAATGAGCAGTTCTTC.

Details on this clonotype: At one boundary the junction diverges from the germline segment, which might be a read error. The chain uses TRBV10-1 and TRBJ2-3, with 11 bases that match TRBD2. The CDR3 spans 17 residues. Germline-derived CDR1 and CDR2 are WNHNN and SYGVQD (reference sequence). CDR3 protein: CASSESDLAGGSDIQYF. The CDR3 nucleotides read TGCGCCAGCAGTGAGTCCGACCTAGCGGGAGGATCAGATATTCAGTATTTC.

This clonotype was counted ten times or more. J is TRBJ2-3 and V is TRBV6-1; 9 bases align to TRBD1. The CDR3 is 14 amino acids. Germline CDR1 is MNHNS and CDR2 is SASEGT. J lost 7 bases, V lost 5 bases, and 7 bases had no gene match. Written as DNA, the CDR3 is TGTGCCAGCAGTCCTACAGGGGGCGCTTATACGCAGTATTTT. Its protein is CASSPTGGAYTQYF.